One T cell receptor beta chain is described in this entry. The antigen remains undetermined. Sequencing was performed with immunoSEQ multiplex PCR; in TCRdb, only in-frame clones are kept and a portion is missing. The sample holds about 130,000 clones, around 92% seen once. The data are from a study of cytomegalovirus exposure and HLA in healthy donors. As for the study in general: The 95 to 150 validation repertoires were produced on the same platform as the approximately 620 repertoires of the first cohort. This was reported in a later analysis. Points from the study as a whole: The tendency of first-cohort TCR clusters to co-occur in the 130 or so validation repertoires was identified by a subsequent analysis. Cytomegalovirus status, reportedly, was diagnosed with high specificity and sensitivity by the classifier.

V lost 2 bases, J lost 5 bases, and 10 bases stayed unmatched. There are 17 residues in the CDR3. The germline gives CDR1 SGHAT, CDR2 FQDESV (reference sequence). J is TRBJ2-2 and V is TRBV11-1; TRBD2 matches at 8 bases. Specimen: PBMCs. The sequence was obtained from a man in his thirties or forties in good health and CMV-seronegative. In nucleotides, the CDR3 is TGTGCCAGCAGCTTAAGGGAAGCGGGGGCGGGGACCGGGGAGCTGTTTTTT. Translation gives CASSLREAGAGTGELFF. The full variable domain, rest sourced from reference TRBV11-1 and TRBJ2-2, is EAEVAQSPRYKITEKSQAVAFWCDPISGHATLYWYRQILGQGPELLVQFQDESVVDDSQLPKDRFSAERLKGVDSTLKIQPAELGDSAMYLCASSLREAGAGTGELFFGEGSRLTVL.